This TCR beta chain stems from a study of OX40 agonist ivuxolimab in advanced cancers. Blood was sampled at baseline, cycle 4 day 1, and cycle 7 day 1. The CDR3 is 16 amino acids. J gave up 2 bases and V 2 bases, and 5 bases lay outside the gene matches. CDR1 MNHEY and CDR2 SVGAGI come from the germline V gene. Using immunoSEQ multiplex PCR, the repertoire was profiled, and TCRdb retains in-frame clones only, with some absent. The data contain 9,500 to 13,000 clones, about 85% of them seen just once; the ten biggest clones take up roughly 15%. Sample: CD4+ or CD8+ T cells sorted from blood, taken in a trial of the OX40 agonist ivuxolimab. The TCR comes from an adult with an advanced solid tumor such as melanoma, head and neck, liver or kidney cancer. V and J are TRBV6-5 and TRBJ2-3, with 9 bases matching TRBD2. The CDR3 sequence is CASSYERGALTDTQYF. The DNA for the CDR3 is TGTGCCAGCAGTTACGAGCGGGGGGCCCTCACAGATACGCAGTATTTT.